These 16 T cell receptor beta chains were sequenced from one sample in a study of CD8 T cells in Susac syndrome. Reverse transcription of about 0.45 to 1 ug RNA was performed with random hexamers. TCRdb independently ran MiXCR on the immunoSEQ multiplex PCR reads; one entry per CDR3 protein. The data contain under 350,000 distinct CDR3 sequences, about 92% of them singletons. The sequenced sample was CD4+ T cells from PBMCs. These receptors were collected from a human donor with multiple sclerosis.

As DNA, the CDR3 is TGCAGTGCTAGTGGCATCCTAGCGGGTCGAGGGGAGCAGTTCTTC. Translating it yields CSASGILAGRGEQFF. The chain uses TRBV20-1 and TRBJ2-1; 8 positions agree with TRBD2. Losses at the gene ends were 3 bases for V and 10 bases for J; bases not matched to a gene: 14. The CDR3 sequence is 15 residues long. Germline assignment: CDR1 DFQATT and CDR2 SNEGSKA (reference sequence).

The chain combines TRBV20-1 with TRBJ1-1; possible D gene TRBD1, 5 bases. The V and J ends lost 1 base and 0 bases respectively, with 21 bases between them. There are 18 residues in the CDR3. Germline V gives CDR1 DFQATT, CDR2 SNEGSKA (reference sequence). The CDR3: CSARGRRGRAMMNTEAFF. CDR3 in DNA: TGCAGTGCTAGAGGTCGTAGGGGAAGGGCGATGATGAACACTGAAGCTTTCTTT.

The rearrangement uses TRBV5-1 and TRBJ2-2, with 8 bases lining up with TRBD1. V lost 1 base, J lost 1 base, and 3 bases stayed unmatched. The CDR3 runs to 16 residues. Germline values: CDR1 SGHRS, CDR2 YFSETQ. Written as DNA, the CDR3 is TGCGCCAGCAGCTTGTTGACAGGGGTGAACACCGGGGAGCTGTTTTTT. Translation: CASSLLTGVNTGELFF.

The rearrangement joins TRBV5-1 to TRBJ1-1; 7 nucleotides align to TRBD1. The V gene end was trimmed by 4 bases and the J gene end by 7 bases; junction bases not matched to a gene: 7. The CDR3 length is 13 residues. Germline CDR1 SGHRS, CDR2 YFSETQ. The CDR3 sequence: CASSHDRVGEAFF. CDR3 sequence (DNA): TGCGCCAGCAGCCACGACAGGGTCGGTGAAGCTTTCTTT.

The V gene is TRBV11-2, the J gene TRBJ2-5; 8 bases are shared with TRBD2. V shed 0 bases, J shed 5 bases, and the junction held 5 bases outside the gene matches. This CDR3 has 15 residues. Germline-derived CDR1 and CDR2 are SGHAT and FQNNGV. Here the CDR3 DNA reads TGTGCCAGCAGCTTAGAGGGGACTAGAGTGGAGACCCAGTACTTC. Translation gives CASSLEGTRVETQYF. Filled out from reference TRBV11-2 and TRBJ2-5, the complete variable domain reads EAGVAQSPRYKIIEKRQSVAFWCNPISGHATLYWYQQILGQGPKLLIQFQNNGVVDDSQLPKDRFSAERLKGVDSTLKIQPAKLEDSAVYLCASSLEGTRVETQYFGPGTRLLVL.

The chain combines TRBV18 with TRBJ1-2; D gene unclear. V lost 3 bases, J lost 2 bases, and 7 bases lay in between. CDR1 is KGHSH and CDR2 is LQKENI in the germline V gene. The CDR3 runs 13 residues. CDR3 in amino acids: CASSPDANYGYTF. The CDR3 DNA is TGTGCCAGCTCACCGGACGCGAACTATGGCTACACCTTC.

CDR3 in DNA: TGTGCCAGCAGTTATTGGGGGGGGGTCAGACGATCCTACGAGCAGTACTTC. Its translation is CASSYWGGVRRSYEQYF. The chain is built from TRBV6-5 and TRBJ2-7; 7 nucleotides align to TRBD2. Germline lookup yields CDR1 MNHEY and CDR2 SVGAGI. This CDR3 spans 17 amino acids. Germline trimming cut 3 bases from V and 1 base from J; bases unmatched to any gene: 12.

The chain recombines TRBV30 with TRBJ2-1; D might be TRBD1 (5 bases). The germline V gene has CDR1 GTSNPN and CDR2 SVGIG (reference sequence). V was pared by 2 bases and J by 7 bases, with 12 bases between. CDR3 length equals 13 residues. This chain's CDR3 is CAWSYDHRNEQFF. In nucleotides, the CDR3 is TGTGCCTGGAGTTACGACCACAGGAATGAGCAGTTCTTC.

This chain connects TRBV2 to TRBJ1-5, with D hard to call. Germline CDR1 SNHLY, CDR2 FYNNEI. The V gene lost 10 bases and the J gene lost 0 bases, with 10 bases spanning the gap. The CDR3 contains 13 residues. The CDR3 sequence: CATTEYSNQPQHF. In DNA form, the CDR3 reads TGTGCCACCACAGAATATAGCAATCAGCCCCAGCATTTT.

This chain joins TRBV9 and TRBJ2-7; tentatively, D is TRBD2 (8 bases). The germline V and J ends were trimmed by 4 bases and 2 bases, with 22 bases remaining between them. Per germline, CDR1 SGDLS and CDR2 YYNGEE. The CDR3 covers 17 residues. The CDR3 is CASSIGLAARGAYEQYF. The CDR3 DNA is TGTGCCAGCAGCATCGGACTAGCAGCCAGGGGGGCCTACGAGCAGTACTTC.

The CDR3 loop reads CASSFGPLFYTEAFF. The CDR3 DNA sequence: TGTGCCAGCAGCTTCGGGCCGCTTTTTTACACTGAAGCTTTCTTT. The gene calls are TRBV5-6 and TRBJ1-1; no reliable D call. The CDR3 length is 15 residues. Germline assignment: CDR1 SGHDT and CDR2 YYEEEE. Trimming pared 2 bases from V and 3 bases from J, leaving 14 bases between.

V gene TRBV10-3 combines with J gene TRBJ2-5; no clear D gene. CDR3 length: 11 residues. Trimming stripped 8 bases from V and 3 bases from J, with 7 bases between. Germline lookup yields CDR1 ENHRY and CDR2 SYGVKD. The CDR3 DNA reads as TGTGCCATCGCAAGGGAAGAGACCCAGTACTTC. It specifies CAIAREETQYF.

The chain combines TRBV10-3 with TRBJ2-1, with D perhaps matching TRBD1 or TRBD2 (6 bases each). The germline V gene encodes CDR1 ENHRY and CDR2 SYGVKD. CDR3 length: 15 residues. V was trimmed by 4 bases and J by 6 bases, leaving 16 bases between them. In nucleotides, the CDR3 is TGTGCCATCAGTGGGGCGGGGACAAAAATCAATGAGCAGTTCTTC. Encoded protein: CAISGAGTKINEQFF.

This clonotype was found once. The rearrangement uses TRBV7-8 and TRBJ2-6; 10 bases agree with TRBD2. CDR1 SGHVS and CDR2 FQNEAQ come from the germline V gene. This CDR3 has 16 amino acids. The trim removed 7 bases at V and 4 bases at J, leaving 7 bases unmatched. CDR3 DNA sequence: TGTGCCAGCAAGAAGCGGGGGGGCCTAGGGGCCAACGTCCTGACTTTC. Translated: CASKKRGGLGANVLTF.

This rearrangement joins TRBV3-1 to TRBJ2-1; 13 bases fit TRBD2. Germline V lookup: CDR1 LGHDT, CDR2 YNNKEL (reference sequence). CDR3 length: 16 residues. Trimming removed 1 base from V and 7 bases from J; junction bases left unmatched: 4. CDR3 coding DNA: TGTGCCAGCAGCCAAGGACTAGCGGGAGGATTTAATGAGCAGTTCTTC. Translating gives CASSQGLAGGFNEQFF.

The J gene is TRBJ2-1, the V gene TRBV6-6; maybe TRBD1 (6 bases). Germline V gene lookup returns CDR1 MNHNY and CDR2 SVGAGI (reference sequence). There are 15 residues in the CDR3. V lost 2 bases and J lost 4, with 12 bases in between. Written as DNA, the CDR3 is TGTGCCAGCAGTTACGACTCACAGGGATACAATGAGCAGTTCTTC. It specifies CASSYDSQGYNEQFF.